The 17 T cell receptor beta chains below all came from one sample that was sequenced in a study of T cell responses to AZD1222 COVID-19 vaccine. Profiled with immunoSEQ multiplex PCR; TCRdb holds only in-frame clones, not every one. This sample has 150,000 to 200,000 clones; around 90% occur once, and the top ten carry 5% to 7%. Sequenced material: peripheral blood, taken on day 0 of AZD1222 vaccination. The receptors derive from an adult in good health.

This chain connects TRBV24-1 to TRBJ2-1, with D unresolved. CDR1 and CDR2 from the germline V gene are KGHDR and SFDVKD. Trimming pared 3 bases from V and 10 bases from J, leaving 12 bases between. The CDR3 sequence is 13 residues long. CDR3 region: CATSDAGPREQFF. The CDR3 DNA reads as TGTGCCACCAGTGATGCCGGGCCCCGAGAGCAGTTCTTC.

This chain uses TRBV5-1 with TRBJ2-7; D uncertain. CDR1 and CDR2 from the germline V gene are SGHRS and YFSETQ. The V gene lost 0 bases and the J gene lost 1 base, with 17 bases spanning the gap. The CDR3 loop spans 17 amino acids. This CDR3 is CASSLALFGLGSYEQYF. CDR3 nucleotides: TGCGCCAGCAGCTTGGCCCTATTCGGGCTGGGTTCCTACGAGCAGTACTTC.

The chain has TRBV19 and TRBJ2-1; 8 bases match TRBD1. The trim removed 4 bases at V and 0 bases at J, leaving 2 bases unmatched. The length of the CDR3 is 15 residues. Germline CDR1 and CDR2: LNHDA and SQIVND (reference sequence). The DNA for the CDR3 is TGTGCCAGTAGTAGCAGGGGGCTCTCCTACAATGAGCAGTTCTTC. Its translation is CASSSRGLSYNEQFF. Combining the CDR3 with reference TRBV19 and TRBJ2-1 gives the whole variable domain DGGITQSPKYLFRKEGQNVTLSCEQNLNHDAMYWYRQDPGQGLRLIYYSQIVNDFQKGDIAEGYSVSREKKESFPLTVTSAQKNPTAFYLCASSSRGLSYNEQFFGPGTRLTVL.

Concerning this clone itself: At the DNA level, this CDR3 is encoded by other sequences in the same sample as well. This chain connects TRBV18 to TRBJ1-5, with D tentatively TRBD1 (5 bases). The V end lost 4 bases, the J end lost 5 bases, and 9 bases lay between the germline ends. Looked up from germline, CDR1 is KGHSH and CDR2 is LQKENI. This CDR3 is 13 amino acids long. The chain's CDR3 is CASSRGRDQPQHF. CDR3 in DNA: TGTGCCAGCTCACGGGGCCGGGATCAGCCCCAGCATTTT.

The chain carries TRBV6-5 and TRBJ2-5; no reliable D call. The CDR3 totals 14 residues. Trimming shortened V by 6 bases and J by 1 base, and 12 bases separated the two germline ends. Germline V gene lookup returns CDR1 MNHEY and CDR2 SVGAGI. Here the CDR3 reads CASRLGWTQETQYF. In nucleotides, the CDR3 is TGTGCCAGCAGGTTGGGATGGACCCAAGAGACCCAGTACTTC.

The chain employs TRBV3-1 (or the pseudogene TRBV3-2) and TRBJ2-2; 13 bases agree with TRBD2. This CDR3 comprises 18 residues. Germline-derived CDR1 and CDR2 are LGHDT and YNNKEL (reference sequence). Trimming removed 4 bases from V and 4 bases from J; junction bases left unmatched: 9. DNA of the CDR3: TGTGCCAGCAGCCCCCATTGGGGACTAGCGGGGCCCACCGGGGAGCTGTTTTTT. Translation gives CASSPHWGLAGPTGELFF.

This clone is a singleton in its sample. The V call is TRBV5-1, the J call TRBJ1-4, with D hard to call. This CDR3 spans 14 amino acids. Trimming cost V 0 bases and J 8 bases, with 11 bases left between them. The germline CDR1 and CDR2 sequences are SGHRS and YFSETQ. As DNA, the CDR3 is TGCGCCAGCAGCTTGGGGTTTAAGTTGGAAAAACTGTTTTTT. It codes for CASSLGFKLEKLFF.

This sequence joins TRBV7-9 and TRBJ2-5, with D unresolved. V shed 5 bases and J shed 5 bases, with 9 bases lying between them. Germline CDR1 SEHNR, CDR2 FQNEAQ (reference sequence). CDR3 length: 12 amino acids. Here the CDR3 DNA reads TGTGCCAGCAGCCTGTTTGGGGAGACCCAGTACTTC. This encodes CASSLFGETQYF.

The V call is TRBV6-4, the J call TRBJ2-2; TRBD2 is a possible D gene (5 bases). CDR3 length equals 14 residues. Germline V gives CDR1 MRHNA, CDR2 SNTAGT. Trimming pared 4 bases from V and 4 bases from J, leaving 10 bases between. The CDR3 reads CASSAIEGTGELFF. CDR3 coding DNA: TGTGCCAGCAGTGCCATCGAGGGCACCGGGGAGCTGTTTTTT.

CDR3 in DNA: TGTGCCAGCAGCCTAGGGGTGCGCAATCAGCCCCAGCATTTT. It yields the protein CASSLGVRNQPQHF. This chain links TRBV11-2 with TRBJ1-5; the D gene is possibly TRBD1 (5 bases). Trimming took off 5 bases at V and 2 bases at J, with 10 bases between the two ends. Looked up from germline, CDR1 is SGHAT and CDR2 is FQNNGV. CDR3 length: 14 amino acids.

The chain combines TRBV21-1 with TRBJ2-4; the listed D gene, TRBD2, was not tested against the DNA. TRBV21-1 is tagged as a pseudogene. This CDR3 has 17 amino acids. As DNA, the CDR3 is TGTGCCAGCAGCAATTGGGGAGATGGAGAAGCCAAAAACATTCAGTACTTC. Its translation: CASSNWGDGEAKNIQYF.

This rearrangement joins TRBV7-8 to TRBJ2-5; either TRBD1 or TRBD2 may supply D (5 bases each). CDR1 and CDR2 (germline): SGHVS, FQNEAQ. The CDR3 length is 15 residues. V shed 3 bases and J shed 5 bases, with 16 bases lying between them. CDR3 bases: TGTGCCAGCAGCTTGGTCGGGACGCTCGGGGAGACCCAGTACTTC. Translating it yields CASSLVGTLGETQYF.

The CDR3 loop is CASSRPGQDYGYTF. In DNA, the CDR3 is TGTGCCAGCAGTCGACCGGGACAGGACTATGGCTACACCTTC. This chain connects TRBV28 to TRBJ1-2, with TRBD1 identical over 8 bases. The length of the CDR3 is 14 residues. V lost 5 bases to trimming and J lost 3 bases; unmatched junction nucleotides: 5. The germline CDR1 and CDR2 sequences are MDHEN and SYDVKM.

This rearrangement joins TRBV18 to TRBJ1-4; D gene unclear. CDR1 and CDR2 from the germline V gene are KGHSH and LQKENI. V was shortened by 3 bases and J by 6 bases, with 2 bases between the two germline ends. CDR3 length: 11 amino acids. For the CDR3, the DNA is TGTGCCAGCTCACCCCATGAAAAACTGTTTTTT. It specifies CASSPHEKLFF.

This chain connects TRBV9 to TRBJ2-7; no definite D call. CDR1 is SGDLS and CDR2 is YYNGEE in the germline V gene. Deletions cut 0 bases from V and 6 bases from J, with 10 bases between. The CDR3 extends over 13 amino acids. CDR3 sequence reads: CASSVAGNTEQYF. DNA for the CDR3: TGTGCCAGCAGCGTAGCTGGGAATACCGAGCAGTACTTC.

The J gene is TRBJ1-4, the V gene TRBV19; no clear D. CDR3 size: 15 residues. V lost 7 bases and J 5 bases, leaving 17 bases between the germline ends. Germline V gene data show CDR1 as LNHDA and CDR2 as SQIVND (reference sequence). This CDR3 is CASNGLVAGNEKLFF. In nucleotides, the CDR3 is TGTGCCAGTAACGGGTTAGTTGCGGGAAATGAAAAACTGTTTTTT.

The chain couples TRBV9 to TRBJ2-7; D ambiguous. Germline loops: CDR1 SGDLS, CDR2 YYNGEE. The V gene lost 2 bases and the J gene lost 2 bases, with 11 bases spanning the gap. CDR3 length: 14 residues. The DNA for the CDR3 is TGTGCCAGCAGCGTGACCGACGGGCCCTACGAGCAGTACTTC. Protein product: CASSVTDGPYEQYF.